This TCR beta chain was captured in a study of T cells in localized non-small cell lung cancer. Sequenced by immunoSEQ multiplex PCR; TCRdb stores in-frame clones only, minus some. The repertoire has roughly 50,000 clones, over 75% of them found once; the top ten carry around 20%. The CDR3 spans 14 residues. Germline V gene data show CDR1 as LNHDA and CDR2 as SQIVND (reference sequence). The V gene lost 7 bases and the J gene lost 1 base, with 13 bases spanning the gap. The TCR originated in a female donor older than 55 with stage II squamous cell lung carcinoma. The material sequenced was peripheral blood, taken before any cancer treatment. This sequence joins TRBV19 and TRBJ1-2; D perhaps matches TRBD1 (6 bases). In DNA form, the CDR3 reads TGTGCCAGTACCCCTAGGGGACATAACTATGGCTACACCTTC. Its translation: CASTPRGHNYGYTF.